This T cell receptor (beta chain) was captured by sequencing in a study of blood T cell repertoires in COVID-19. Study summary: Samples of COVID-19 (acute and convalescent) were obtained from the United States, Italy and Spain. T cells, B-cell-depleted T cells, or PBMCs provided the cDNA or gDNA that served as material.

Germline V gene data show CDR1 as SGHRS and CDR2 as YFSETQ. V was clipped by 2 bases and J by 1 base; unmatched bases: 6. The CDR3 runs 16 residues. Using immunoSEQ multiplex PCR, the repertoire was profiled, and TCRdb retains in-frame clones only, with some absent. This sample has 250,000 to 350,000 clones, with about 89% found just once. This chain links TRBV5-1 with TRBJ2-1; 7 positions agree with TRBD1. Specimen: peripheral blood. The receptor's source is a woman aged 50 to 60 who had recovered from COVID-19. Written as DNA, the CDR3 is TGCGCCAGCAGCTTAGTACAGGGGCAATCCTACAATGAGCAGTTCTTC. It is translated as CASSLVQGQSYNEQFF.